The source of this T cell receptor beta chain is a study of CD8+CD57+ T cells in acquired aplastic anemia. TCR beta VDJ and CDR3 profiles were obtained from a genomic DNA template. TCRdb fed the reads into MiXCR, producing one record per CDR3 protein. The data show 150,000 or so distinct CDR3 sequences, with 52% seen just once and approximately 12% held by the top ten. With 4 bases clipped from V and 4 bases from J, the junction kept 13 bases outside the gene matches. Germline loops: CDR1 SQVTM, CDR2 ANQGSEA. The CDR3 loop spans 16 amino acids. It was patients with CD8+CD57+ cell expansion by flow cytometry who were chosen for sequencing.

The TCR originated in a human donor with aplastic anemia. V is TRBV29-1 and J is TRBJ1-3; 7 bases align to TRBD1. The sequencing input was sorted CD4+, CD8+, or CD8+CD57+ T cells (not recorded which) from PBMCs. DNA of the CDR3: TGCAGCGTTGTGAGGACAGGCAAGATGGGAGGAAACACCATATATTTT. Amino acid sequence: CSVVRTGKMGGNTIYF. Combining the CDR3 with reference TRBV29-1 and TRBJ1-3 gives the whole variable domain SAVISQKPSRDICQRGTSLTIQCQVDSQVTMMFWYRQQPGQSLTLIATANQGSEATYESGFVIDKFPISRPNLTFSTLTVSNMSPEDSSIYLCSVVRTGKMGGNTIYFGEGSWLTVV.